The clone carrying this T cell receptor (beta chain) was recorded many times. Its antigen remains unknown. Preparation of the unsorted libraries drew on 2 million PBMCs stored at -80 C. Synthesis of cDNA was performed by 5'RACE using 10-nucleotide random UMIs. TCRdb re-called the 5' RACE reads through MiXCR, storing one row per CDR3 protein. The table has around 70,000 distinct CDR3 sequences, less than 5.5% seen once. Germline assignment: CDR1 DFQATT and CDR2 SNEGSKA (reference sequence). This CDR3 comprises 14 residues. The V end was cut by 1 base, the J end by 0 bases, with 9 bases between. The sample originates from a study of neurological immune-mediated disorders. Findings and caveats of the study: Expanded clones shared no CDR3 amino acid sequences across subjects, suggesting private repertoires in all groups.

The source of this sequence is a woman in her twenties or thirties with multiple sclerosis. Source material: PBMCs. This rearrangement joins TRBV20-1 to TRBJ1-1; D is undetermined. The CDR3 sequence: CSARGAVLNTEAFF. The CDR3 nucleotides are TGCAGTGCTAGAGGAGCAGTATTGAACACTGAAGCTTTCTTT.